This T cell receptor beta chain originates from a study of blood T cells in healthy people across ages. Findings of the study overall: Researchers judged that diversity estimates from one million T cells fell short of true values.

The authors ran a second PCR of 7 to 11 cycles using a sample-barcoded 5' primer and a J-beta primer mix. TCRdb passed the 5' RACE reads through MiXCR, listing each CDR3 protein once. The data show some 1,000,000 distinct CDR3 sequences, around 25% seen once. As concerns this clonotype: Its antigen is still unknown.

The same data also contributed to another study, on T cells of mothers and their children. That paper states: A few healthy Caucasian mothers and their six children donated.

The source of this sequence is a girl aged 2-9 years in good health. The sample consisted of blood.

The CDR3 DNA follows: TGTGCTAGTGCCCTTCTGGGACTTACTAATGAAAAACTGTTTTTT. Translated: CASALLGLTNEKLFF. V usage is TRBV12-5 and J usage is TRBJ1-4; D may be TRBD1 (5 bases). V shed 7 bases and J shed 2 bases, with 14 bases lying between them. CDR3 size: 15 residues. CDR1 is LGHNT and CDR2 is FRNRAP in the germline V gene.